One and the same sample provided the 3 T cell receptor beta chains below, sequenced in a study of T cells after yellow fever vaccination. Using its own MiXCR run on the 5' RACE reads, TCRdb lists one record per CDR3 protein. This table has about 580,000 distinct CDR3 sequences, 17% appearing once. Sequenced material: PBMCs, taken about 5 days after the first yellow fever vaccination. The receptors come from a man between 18 and 29 years old who received the YFV17D yellow fever vaccine.

V gene TRBV12-3 or TRBV12-4 combines with J gene TRBJ1-4, with a tentative D call TRBD1 (5 bases). Trimming cost V 3 bases and J 4 bases, with 12 bases left between them. The CDR3 covers 15 residues. CDR3 residues: CASSFGWGSNEKLFF. The CDR3 DNA follows: TGTGCCAGCAGTTTTGGGTGGGGGAGTAATGAAAAACTGTTTTTT.

This clonotype was counted between two and nine times. The chain recombines TRBV4-3 with TRBJ1-6; 8 bases agree with TRBD1. Germline V lookup: CDR1 LGHNA, CDR2 YSLEER. With V trimmed by 4 bases and J by 6 bases, 5 bases remained unmatched. The CDR3 runs to 15 residues. The CDR3 sequence: CASSPEGQVNSPLHF. The CDR3 bases are TGCGCCAGCAGCCCAGAGGGACAGGTTAATTCACCCCTCCACTTT.

This clonotype was detected a few times. This chain uses TRBV20-1 with TRBJ1-1; D may be TRBD1 (5 bases). V was pared by 3 bases and J by 4 bases, with 12 bases between. The V gene's germline CDR1 is DFQATT and CDR2 SNEGSKA (reference sequence). The CDR3 covers 13 residues. The CDR3 here is CSASAGSPTEAFF. The CDR3 DNA is TGCAGTGCTAGCGCAGGGTCTCCCACTGAAGCTTTCTTT.